Following are 21 T cell receptor beta chains from one sample sequenced in a study of blood T cell repertoires in COVID-19. Profiled with immunoSEQ multiplex PCR; TCRdb holds only in-frame clones, not every one. The sample has about 300,000 clones, around 88% seen once. The sample consisted of peripheral blood. The receptor source for this set is a woman between 25 and 40 years old who had recovered from COVID-19.

This chain links TRBV2 with TRBJ1-2; TRBD1 matches 10 bases. V lost 8 bases to trimming and J lost 6 bases; unmatched junction nucleotides: 9. Germline V CDR1 and CDR2: SNHLY, FYNNEI. The CDR3 totals 14 residues. The CDR3 is CASDLGQGDHGYTF. CDR3 DNA sequence: TGTGCCAGCGACCTAGGACAGGGGGATCATGGCTACACCTTC.

Points on this clone: Other DNA sequences of this sample code for an identical CDR3. The chain couples TRBV7-3 to TRBJ2-2; D might be TRBD1 (5 bases). Trimming pared 0 bases from V and 5 bases from J, leaving 10 bases between. CDR3 size: 15 residues. In germline, CDR1 is SGHTA, CDR2 FQGTGA. The CDR3 region has the DNA TGTGCCAGCAGCTTAACGCAGGGCGCTACCGGGGAGCTGTTTTTT. Protein: CASSLTQGATGELFF.

The J gene is TRBJ1-4, the V gene TRBV9, with a weak D call TRBD1 (6 bases). This CDR3 comprises 17 residues. Per germline, CDR1 SGDLS and CDR2 YYNGEE. V was trimmed by 4 bases and J by 2 bases, leaving 18 bases between them. CDR3 region: CASSKDPRGGTNEKLFF. The CDR3 bases are TGTGCCAGCAGCAAAGACCCCAGGGGCGGGACTAATGAAAAACTGTTTTTT.

The chain employs TRBV10-3 and TRBJ2-7; a possible D gene is TRBD1 (5 bases). Between the trimmed V and J ends, which lost 2 bases and 1 base, there was a span of 18 bases. The germline V gene has CDR1 ENHRY and CDR2 SYGVKD. There are 17 residues in the CDR3. CDR3 in DNA: TGTGCCATCAGTGAGCTCGGAGCAGGGATGGGTTCCTACGAGCAGTACTTC. Translating gives CAISELGAGMGSYEQYF.

The sample holds one count of this clone. This chain connects TRBV9 to TRBJ2-7; D may be TRBD1 (7 bases). The length of the CDR3 is 17 residues. Looked up from germline, CDR1 is SGDLS and CDR2 is YYNGEE. V shed 4 bases and J shed 4 bases, with 24 bases lying between them. The CDR3: CASSPGTVTVGGYEQYF. CDR3 sequence (DNA): TGTGCCAGCAGCCCCGGGACAGTTACGGTTGGGGGGTACGAGCAGTACTTC. Variable domain in full (rest from reference TRBV9 and TRBJ2-7): DSGVTQTPKHLITATGQRVTLRCSPRSGDLSVYWYQQSLDQGLQFLIQYYNGEERAKGNILERFSAQQFPDLHSELNLSSLELGDSALYFCASSPGTVTVGGYEQYFGPGTRLTVT.

The rearrangement uses TRBV30 and TRBJ2-3; a possible D gene is TRBD1 (5 bases). Germline V lookup: CDR1 GTSNPN, CDR2 SVGIG (reference sequence). The CDR3 is 14 amino acids. Trimming took off 4 bases at V and 2 bases at J, with 13 bases between the two ends. The CDR3: CAWTRGVPTDTQYF. Written as DNA, the CDR3 is TGTGCCTGGACTAGGGGCGTCCCCACAGATACGCAGTATTTT.

In its sample, this clone was seen once. The gene calls are TRBV2 and TRBJ2-2; weak D call: TRBD1 (6 bases). CDR1 and CDR2 (germline): SNHLY, FYNNEI. V was pared by 8 bases and J by 0 bases, with 13 bases between. The CDR3 extends over 15 amino acids. The CDR3 DNA follows: TGTGCCAGCCGGCGGGCAGGGGCGAACACCGGGGAGCTGTTTTTT. Amino acid sequence: CASRRAGANTGELFF.

The rearrangement joins TRBV27 to TRBJ2-3; D remains ambiguous. Germline V gene lookup returns CDR1 MNHEY and CDR2 SMNVEV (reference sequence). The CDR3 sequence is 14 residues long. Deletions cut 3 bases from V and 2 bases from J, with 9 bases between. The CDR3 DNA reads as TGTGCCAGCAGTTTTGTTCAGTACACAGATACGCAGTATTTT. Its translation is CASSFVQYTDTQYF.

This chain uses TRBV6-5 with TRBJ1-2; D is perhaps TRBD1 (5 bases). Germline CDR1 is MNHEY and CDR2 is SVGAGI. The CDR3 contains 14 residues. V dropped 7 bases and J dropped 4 bases, with 16 bases sitting between them. The CDR3 reads CASTIKGQGYGYTF. For the CDR3, the DNA is TGTGCCAGCACCATTAAGGGGCAGGGCTATGGCTACACCTTC.

The chain recombines TRBV28 with TRBJ1-1, with TRBD1 matching 10 bases. Germline CDR1 reads MDHEN; CDR2 reads SYDVKM. The CDR3 has 15 amino acids. With 3 bases clipped from V and 5 bases from J, the junction kept 6 bases outside the gene matches. For the CDR3, the DNA is TGTGCCAGCAGTTTTTCGACAGGGGGCCGTACTGAAGCTTTCTTT. Its protein is CASSFSTGGRTEAFF.

V usage is TRBV19 and J usage is TRBJ2-1; D possibly corresponds to TRBD1 (5 bases). There are 15 residues in the CDR3. Germline V gene lookup returns CDR1 LNHDA and CDR2 SQIVND (reference sequence). Trimming left V 0 bases short and J 4 bases short, with 10 bases between. The CDR3 reads CASSIEGVVYNEQFF. The CDR3 DNA reads TGTGCCAGTAGTATAGAAGGGGTGGTTTACAATGAGCAGTTCTTC.

This chain uses TRBV6-5 with TRBJ2-7, with 9 bases lining up with TRBD2. Germline CDR1 MNHEY, CDR2 SVGAGI. With V trimmed by 6 bases and J by 4 bases, 10 bases remained unmatched. The CDR3 runs to 15 residues. CDR3 sequence reads: CASRPAGGVEYEQYF. The CDR3 DNA is TGTGCCAGCAGGCCCGCGGGAGGGGTAGAATACGAGCAGTACTTC.

For the CDR3, the DNA is TGTGCCAGCAGCTTAGGAGGGGGCTATGGCTACACCTTC. It is translated as CASSLGGGYGYTF. The chain links TRBV11-3 to TRBJ1-2, with a weak D call TRBD1 (6 bases). V lost 1 base, J lost 4 bases, and 7 bases lay in between. The CDR3 spans 13 residues. The V gene's germline CDR1 is SGHNT and CDR2 YENEEA.

The rearrangement links TRBV4-1 to TRBJ2-6; possibly TRBD2 for D (6 bases). Germline V lookup: CDR1 MGHRA, CDR2 YSYEKL. Trimming removed 4 bases from V and 2 bases from J, with 24 bases in between. This CDR3 has 20 residues. CDR3 sequence (DNA): TGCGCCAGCAGCCGATTCGGCGGGGCCTATGCAGGGACTGGGGCCAACGTCCTGACTTTC. Amino acids: CASSRFGGAYAGTGANVLTF.

V is TRBV2 and J is TRBJ2-7; 9 bases are shared with TRBD2. Trimming removed 6 bases from V and 4 bases from J; junction bases left unmatched: 7. CDR3 length equals 14 residues. Germline lookup yields CDR1 SNHLY and CDR2 FYNNEI. Written as DNA, the CDR3 is TGTGCCAGCAGCCTAGCGGGGAGAGCTTACGAGCAGTACTTC. Its protein is CASSLAGRAYEQYF.

J is TRBJ2-3 and V is TRBV10-3, with D possibly being TRBD2 (7 bases). The length of the CDR3 is 15 residues. V was trimmed by 10 bases and J by 2 bases, leaving 19 bases between them. Germline-derived CDR1 and CDR2 are ENHRY and SYGVKD. The DNA for the CDR3 is TGTGCCACCGGACTGGCGGGGGCAACCACAGATACGCAGTATTTT. Its protein product is CATGLAGATTDTQYF.

This sequence joins TRBV7-9 and TRBJ2-2; 9 nucleotides match TRBD1. Germline CDR1 SEHNR, CDR2 FQNEAQ (reference sequence). The junction had 8 bases not matched to a gene; V was cut back by 10 bases and J by 5 bases. CDR3 length: 14 amino acids. The CDR3 spells CANVPGQGTGELFF. In nucleotides, the CDR3 is TGTGCCAACGTCCCGGGACAGGGAACCGGGGAGCTGTTTTTT. The whole variable domain, remainder taken from reference TRBV7-9 and TRBJ2-2, is DTGVSQNPRHKITKRGQNVTFRCDPISEHNRLYWYRQTLGQGPEFLTYFQNEAQLEKSRLLSDRFSAERPKGSFSTLEIQRTEQGDSAMYLCANVPGQGTGELFFGEGSRLTVL.

The V and J genes are TRBV6-5 and TRBJ1-2; a possible D gene is TRBD1 (5 bases). CDR1 MNHEY and CDR2 SVGAGI come from the germline V gene. V was cut by 9 bases and J by 8 bases, with 19 bases left in between. There are 13 residues in the CDR3. The CDR3 DNA reads TGTGCCAGTAGAAAGGGCTGGAGGGGCGGCTACACCTTC. Encoded protein: CASRKGWRGGYTF.

This sequence joins TRBV7-9 and TRBJ2-7; 7 bases match TRBD2. The CDR3 loop spans 15 amino acids. The germline CDR1 and CDR2 sequences are SEHNR and FQNEAQ (reference sequence). V shed 5 bases and J 5 bases; nucleotides not matched to a gene: 12. CDR3 bases: TGTGCCAGCAGCGCGGAGGGAGCGGGGCTCGACGAGCAGTACTTC. Translating it yields CASSAEGAGLDEQYF.

The chain is built from TRBV6-5 and TRBJ1-4; D uncertain. V lost 9 bases to trimming and J lost 5 bases, with 7 bases between them. Looked up from germline, CDR1 is MNHEY and CDR2 is SVGAGI. The CDR3 totals 11 residues. This CDR3 is CASGGNEKLFF. For the CDR3, the DNA is TGTGCCAGTGGCGGAAATGAAAAACTGTTTTTT.

This clone was seen more than once but under ten times. V is TRBV9 and J is TRBJ1-1; D is unresolved. The V gene lost 4 bases and the J gene lost 7 bases, with 14 bases spanning the gap. CDR3 length: 13 amino acids. Germline V gives CDR1 SGDLS, CDR2 YYNGEE. The CDR3 region is CASSSIVGREAFF. The CDR3 DNA reads TGTGCCAGCAGCTCCATTGTTGGCCGTGAAGCTTTCTTT. Drawing the rest from reference TRBV9 and TRBJ1-1, the complete variable domain is DSGVTQTPKHLITATGQRVTLRCSPRSGDLSVYWYQQSLDQGLQFLIQYYNGEERAKGNILERFSAQQFPDLHSELNLSSLELGDSALYFCASSSIVGREAFFGQGTRLTVV.